The present entry profiles one TCR beta chain with its context. In this sample, this clonotype turned up a few times. This clone's antigen is unknown. Per-nucleotide qualities are absent, and no much larger clonotype sits a single base away. The entry originates in a study of response to subunit inactivated influenza vaccine (dated by TCRdb to 2016 to 2019). Study-wide context: Deep quantitative T cell receptor repertoire profiling was used in the study to track responses to a trivalent subunit inactivated influenza vaccine. Results the study describes overall, beyond this receptor: The authors suggested that each seasonal influenza vaccination may recruit only a limited number of new T cells.

The receptor library was made with RT-PCR. For sequencing, an Illumina HiSeq 2500 was employed. In TCRdb, the public reads were trimmed at Q25 with fastp and aligned with MiXCR, with productive beta chains retained. For every CDR3 protein sequence, its rows merge into one entry that carries the most common genes and DNA. Here the sample has roughly 700,000 distinct CDR3 sequences; around 13% occur a single time. The top ten hold 6.5% to 8.5% of the sample. Inclusive of the bounding cysteine and phenylalanine, the CDR3 is 15 residues long. Of the read, only the CDR3 DNA is kept; its 45 bases are in frame from base 1. The junction shows trimming of 8 bases on V and 6 bases on J, and the gene matches do not reach 11 bases of it. CDR1 and CDR2, looked up from the germline V gene, are LGHNA and YNFKEQ.

This receptor was identified in a man in his forties or fifties who received an inactivated influenza vaccine. Donor details come from another sample of the same person, matched by shared clones. The sample was PBMCs from blood, taken approximately 15 days before vaccination. The V and J genes are TRBV4-2 and TRBJ1-5; 9 central nucleotides agree with TRBD1. The CDR3 protein: CASRGCRDRVQPQHF. The nucleotide sequence is TGTGCCAGCCGAGGGTGCCGGGACAGGGTTCAGCCCCAGCATTTT.